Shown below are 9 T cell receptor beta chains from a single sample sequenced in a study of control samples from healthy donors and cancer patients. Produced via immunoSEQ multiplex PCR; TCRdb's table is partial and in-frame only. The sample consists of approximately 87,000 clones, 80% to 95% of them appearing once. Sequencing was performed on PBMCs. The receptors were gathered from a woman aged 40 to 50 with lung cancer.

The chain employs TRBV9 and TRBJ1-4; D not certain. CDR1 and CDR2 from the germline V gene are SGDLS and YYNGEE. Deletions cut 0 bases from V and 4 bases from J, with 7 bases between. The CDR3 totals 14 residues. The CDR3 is CASSVGRVNEKLFF. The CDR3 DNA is TGTGCCAGCAGCGTAGGAAGGGTTAATGAAAAACTGTTTTTT.

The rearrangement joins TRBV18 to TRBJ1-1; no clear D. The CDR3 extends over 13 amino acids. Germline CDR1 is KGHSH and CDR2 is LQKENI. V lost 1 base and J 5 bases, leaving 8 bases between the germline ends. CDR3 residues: CASSPLTETEAFF. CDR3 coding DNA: TGTGCCAGCTCACCACTAACAGAAACTGAAGCTTTCTTT. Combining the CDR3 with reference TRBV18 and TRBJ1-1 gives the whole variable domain NAGVMQNPRHLVRRRGQEARLRCSPMKGHSHVYWYRQLPEEGLKFMVYLQKENIIDESGMPKERFSAEFPKEGPSILRIQQVVRGDSAAYFCASSPLTETEAFFGQGTRLTVV.

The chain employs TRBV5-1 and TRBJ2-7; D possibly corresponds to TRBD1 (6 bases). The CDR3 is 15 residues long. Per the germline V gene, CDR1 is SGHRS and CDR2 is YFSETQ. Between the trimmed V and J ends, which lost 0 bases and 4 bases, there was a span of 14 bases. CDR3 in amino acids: CASSLGAGVSYEQYF. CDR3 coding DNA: TGCGCCAGCAGCTTGGGGGCAGGGGTTTCGTACGAGCAGTACTTC.

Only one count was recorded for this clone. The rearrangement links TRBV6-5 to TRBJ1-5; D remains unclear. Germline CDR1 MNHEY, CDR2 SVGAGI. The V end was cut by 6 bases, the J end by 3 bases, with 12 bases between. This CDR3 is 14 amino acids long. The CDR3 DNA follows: TGTGCCAGCAGCGTCCGAGGTATCAATCAGCCCCAGCATTTT. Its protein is CASSVRGINQPQHF.

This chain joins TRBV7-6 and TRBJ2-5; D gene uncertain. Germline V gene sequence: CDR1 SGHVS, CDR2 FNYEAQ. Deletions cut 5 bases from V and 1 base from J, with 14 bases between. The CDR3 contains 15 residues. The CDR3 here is CASSQIAGPQETQYF. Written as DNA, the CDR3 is TGTGCCAGCAGCCAGATTGCTGGCCCCCAAGAGACCCAGTACTTC.

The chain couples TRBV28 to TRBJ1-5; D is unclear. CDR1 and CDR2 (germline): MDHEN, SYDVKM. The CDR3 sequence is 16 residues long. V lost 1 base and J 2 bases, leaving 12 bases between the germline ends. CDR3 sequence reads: CASSLLSGVGNQPQHF. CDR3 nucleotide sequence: TGTGCCAGCAGTTTATTGTCAGGCGTTGGCAATCAGCCCCAGCATTTT.

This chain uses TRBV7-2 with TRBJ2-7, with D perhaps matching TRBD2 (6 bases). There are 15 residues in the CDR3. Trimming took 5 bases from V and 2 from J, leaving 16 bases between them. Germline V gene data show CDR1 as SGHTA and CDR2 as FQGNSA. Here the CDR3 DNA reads TGTGCCAGCAGCCCTCTGGGGCGGGGAGCCTACGAGCAGTACTTC. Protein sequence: CASSPLGRGAYEQYF.

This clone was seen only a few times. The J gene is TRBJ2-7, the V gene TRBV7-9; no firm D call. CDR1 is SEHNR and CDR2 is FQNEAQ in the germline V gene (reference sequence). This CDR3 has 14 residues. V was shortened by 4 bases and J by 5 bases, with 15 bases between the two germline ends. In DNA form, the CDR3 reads TGTGCCAGCAGCTCCCCCTCGGGTATCAACGAGCAGTACTTC. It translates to CASSSPSGINEQYF.

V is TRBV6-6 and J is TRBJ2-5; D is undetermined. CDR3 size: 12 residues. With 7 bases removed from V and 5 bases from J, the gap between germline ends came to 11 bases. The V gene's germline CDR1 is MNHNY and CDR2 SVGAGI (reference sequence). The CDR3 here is CASTSLLETQYF. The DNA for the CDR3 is TGTGCCAGCACTAGTTTGTTGGAGACCCAGTACTTC.